The rows below give T cell receptor beta chains drawn from one sample of a study of PD-L1 blockade in urothelial cancer. Repertoires were generated with immunoSEQ multiplex PCR, while TCRdb's copy carries only in-frame clones and drops some. The table records approximately 110,000 clones, approximately 90% of them present only once. The source was PBMCs, collected around atezolizumab (anti-PD-L1) treatment. Receptors were obtained from a man aged 60 to 75 with urothelial cancer. Each CDR3 is given with its conserved first and last residue. D genes are given only for firm matches. Part of the rows lack a size; the others show once, few, many or a class for expanded clones.

>.|TRBV6-1|TRBJ1-3|.
CASSEDRAGNTIYF
TGTGCCAGCAGTGAAGACAGGGCTGGAAACACCATATATTTT
>.|TRBV6-5|TRBJ2-5|once
CASYGLETQYF
TGTGCCAGCTACGGGTTGGAGACCCAGTACTTC
>.|TRBV20-1|TRBJ1-1|once
CSAVRNTEAFF
TGCAGTGCGGTCAGGAACACTGAAGCTTTCTTT
>TRBD1|TRBV4-3|TRBJ1-4|.
CASSQDRGRAEKLFF
TGCGCCAGCAGCCAAGATAGGGGGCGCGCTGAAAAACTGTTTTTT
>TRBD2|TRBV7-2|TRBJ2-6|once
CASSLVGGYSGANVLTF
TGTGCCAGCAGCTTAGTGGGGGGGTACTCTGGGGCCAACGTCCTGACTTTC
>TRBD2|TRBV7-2|TRBJ2-7|once
CASSLALLAGGQGSEQYF
TGTGCCAGCAGCTTAGCGCTCTTGGCGGGGGGCCAGGGCAGCGAGCAGTACTTC
>TRBD2|TRBV6-6|TRBJ2-3|.
CASSYMLAGTDTQYF
TGTGCCAGCAGTTACATGCTAGCGGGCACAGATACGCAGTATTTT
>.|TRBV5-6|TRBJ2-7|.
CASSLRYYEQYF
TGTGCCAGCAGCTTACGCTACTACGAGCAGTACTTC
>TRBD2|TRBV29-1|TRBJ2-3|.
CSVAARGANTDTQYF
TGCAGCGTGGCCGCGCGGGGGGCAAACACAGATACGCAGTATTTT
>.|TRBV10-3|TRBJ2-3|.
CAMYTAGGPQDTQYF
TGTGCCATGTATACCGCCGGGGGTCCTCAAGATACGCAGTATTTT
>TRBD1|TRBV19|TRBJ1-2|.
CASSSPDRGIDGYTF
TGTGCCAGTAGTAGCCCGGACAGGGGGATTGACGGCTACACCTTC
>TRBD1|TRBV5-4|TRBJ2-1|.
CASSTNRDRGSVEQFF
TGTGCCAGCAGCACCAACCGGGACAGGGGATCAGTTGAGCAGTTCTTC
>TRBD2|TRBV9|TRBJ2-1|.
CASSVSGSNNEQFF
TGTGCCAGCAGCGTTAGCGGGAGCAACAATGAGCAGTTCTTC
>TRBD1|TRBV18|TRBJ2-3|.
CASSEDRELTDTQYF
TGTGCCAGCTCAGAAGACAGGGAACTCACAGATACGCAGTATTTT
>TRBD1|TRBV30|TRBJ2-7|.
CAWGDRVAYEQYF
TGTGCCTGGGGAGACAGGGTGGCCTACGAGCAGTACTTC
>TRBD1|TRBV30|TRBJ1-4|.
CAWSVLDSGQGSEKLFF
TGTGCCTGGAGTGTACTGGACTCGGGACAGGGCAGTGAAAAACTGTTTTTT
>.|TRBV6-1|TRBJ2-7|.
CASSGDWTSYEQYF
TGTGCCAGCAGCGGGGACTGGACCTCCTACGAGCAGTACTTC
>.|TRBV7-9|TRBJ2-1|once
CASSRGSSYNEQFF
TGTGCCAGCAGCCGGGGGAGCTCCTACAATGAGCAGTTCTTC
>TRBD2|TRBV4-2|TRBJ2-1|.
CASSRRLAGGPGNEQFF
TGTGCCAGCAGCCGAAGACTAGCGGGGGGGCCTGGGAATGAGCAGTTCTTC
>TRBD1|TRBV7-8|TRBJ1-1|.
CASSFGGTGWNTEAFF
TGTGCCAGCAGCTTCGGAGGGACAGGATGGAACACTGAAGCTTTCTTT
>.|TRBV4-1|TRBJ1-3|.
CASSDEKGGASGNTIYF
TGCGCCAGCAGCGATGAAAAGGGGGGGGCATCTGGAAACACCATATATTTT
>.|TRBV5-5|TRBJ1-2|.
CASSLGQGLDYGYTF
TGTGCCAGCAGCTTGGGGCAGGGCTTAGACTATGGCTACACCTTC
>TRBD2|TRBV7-3|TRBJ2-3|.
CASSPGSGTDTQYF
TGTGCCAGCAGCCCGGGTAGCGGGACAGATACGCAGTATTTT
>TRBD2|TRBV27|TRBJ2-7|.
CASSLYSGSSYEQYF
TGTGCCAGCAGTTTATATAGCGGGAGTTCCTACGAGCAGTACTTC
>TRBD1|TRBV7-2|TRBJ1-1|.
CASSYDRVNTEAFF
TGTGCCAGCAGTTACGACAGGGTAAACACTGAAGCTTTCTTT
>.|TRBV13|TRBJ2-1|.
CASSLVGNYNEQFF
TGTGCCAGCAGCTTAGTTGGCAACTACAATGAGCAGTTCTTC
>.|TRBV10-3|TRBJ2-6|.
CAISRQGSGANVLTF
TGTGCCATCAGTCGCCAGGGGTCTGGGGCCAACGTCCTGACTTTC
>.|TRBV5-4|TRBJ2-7|.
CASSLGGLGRYEQYF
TGTGCCAGCAGCTTGGGGGGTTTAGGGAGGTACGAGCAGTACTTC
>TRBD1|TRBV6-4|TRBJ2-7|.
CASSDTEVGDRISYEQYF
TGTGCCAGCAGTGATACTGAGGTCGGGGACAGAATCTCCTACGAGCAGTACTTC
>.|TRBV6-5|TRBJ2-2|.
CATRGRGGLAGELFF
TGTGCCACCCGGGGGAGGGGGGGGTTGGCCGGGGAGCTGTTTTTT
>.|TRBV6-5|TRBJ1-2|.
CASSYSIGAPTTF
TGTGCCAGCAGTTACTCGATAGGGGCACCGACCACCTTC
>.|TRBV5-1|TRBJ2-7|.
CASSLVASSYEQYF
TGCGCCAGCAGCTTGGTGGCCAGCTCCTACGAGCAGTACTTC
>TRBD1|TRBV2|TRBJ2-7|.
CASSDQGAGYEQYF
TGTGCCAGCAGTGATCAGGGGGCAGGCTACGAGCAGTACTTC
>TRBD1|TRBV14|TRBJ2-6|.
CASSRWTGFLGGGANVLTF
TGTGCCAGCAGCCGCTGGACAGGCTTCCTAGGGGGAGGGGCCAACGTCCTGACTTTC
>TRBD1|TRBV5-6|TRBJ2-7|.
CASSYGQGAGEQYF
TGTGCCAGCAGCTACGGACAGGGGGCGGGCGAGCAGTACTTC
>TRBD1|TRBV10-3|TRBJ1-5|.
CAISQTTTGTGDQPQHF
TGTGCCATCAGTCAGACTACTACCGGGACAGGTGATCAGCCCCAGCATTTT
>.|TRBV6-4|TRBJ2-3|.
CASSHEVISDTQYF
TGTGCCAGCAGCCACGAGGTTATTTCCGATACGCAGTATTTT
>.|TRBV6-5|TRBJ2-3|.
CASSSTRADTQYF
TGTGCCAGCAGCTCTACTAGGGCAGATACGCAGTATTTT
>.|TRBV6-1|TRBJ2-7|.
CASSEGEGDKGQYF
TGTGCCAGCAGTGAAGGGGAGGGGGATAAGGGGCAGTACTTC
>TRBD1|TRBV28|TRBJ1-2|.
CASRLGQGARNLYGYTF
TGTGCCAGCAGACTCGGACAGGGGGCGCGTAACTTATATGGCTACACCTTC
>.|TRBV5-1|TRBJ2-1|once
CASSGATNSYNEQFF
TGCGCCAGCAGCGGGGCGACAAACTCCTACAATGAGCAGTTCTTC
>TRBD2|TRBV18|TRBJ2-5|few
CASSPSSGLADQETQYF
TGTGCCAGCTCACCATCCTCGGGACTAGCGGACCAAGAGACCCAGTACTTC
>TRBD1|TRBV4-3|TRBJ1-2|once
CASSQEFTGQGAYGYTF
TGCGCCAGCAGCCAAGAGTTCACGGGACAGGGGGCGTATGGCTACACCTTC
>.|TRBV4-1|TRBJ2-1|.
CASSEPDTYNEQFF
TGCGCCAGCAGCGAACCGGACACCTACAATGAGCAGTTCTTC
>.|TRBV7-2|TRBJ2-7|.
CASSLGTAAYEQYF
TGTGCCAGCAGCTTAGGGACAGCCGCCTACGAGCAGTACTTC
>TRBD2|TRBV9|TRBJ2-6|.
CASSALAGASSGANVLTF
TGTGCCAGCAGCGCCCTAGCGGGTGCTAGCTCTGGGGCCAACGTCCTGACTTTC
>TRBD1|TRBV14|TRBJ1-2|.
CASSLDRATNYGYTF
TGTGCCAGCAGCCTGGACAGGGCTACTAACTATGGCTACACCTTC
>TRBD2|TRBV30|TRBJ2-7|once
CAWSGGGSSYEQYF
TGTGCCTGGAGTGGGGGAGGGTCCTCCTACGAGCAGTACTTC
>.|TRBV20-1|TRBJ1-1|few
CSARLRDVTFF
TGCAGTGCTAGGTTACGGGATGTAACTTTCTTT
>.|TRBV28|TRBJ2-6|few
CASSSGTGANVLTF
TGTGCCAGCAGTTCAGGTACCGGGGCCAACGTCCTGACTTTC
>.|TRBV2|TRBJ2-7|.
CASSLRVGYEQYF
TGTGCCAGCAGCCTCCGGGTTGGATACGAGCAGTACTTC